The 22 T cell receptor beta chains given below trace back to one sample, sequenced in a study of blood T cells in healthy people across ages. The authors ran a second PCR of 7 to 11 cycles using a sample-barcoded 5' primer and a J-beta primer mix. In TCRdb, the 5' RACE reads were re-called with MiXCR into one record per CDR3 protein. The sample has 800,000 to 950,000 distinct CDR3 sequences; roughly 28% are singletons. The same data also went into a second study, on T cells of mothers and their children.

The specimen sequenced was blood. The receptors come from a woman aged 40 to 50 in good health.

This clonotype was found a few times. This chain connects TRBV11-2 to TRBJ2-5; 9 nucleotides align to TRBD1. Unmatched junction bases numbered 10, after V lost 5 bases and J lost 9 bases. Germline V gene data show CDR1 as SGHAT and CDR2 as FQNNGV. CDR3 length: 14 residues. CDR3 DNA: TGTGCCAGCAGCATCGGACAGGGGTCCGGGGCCCAGTACTTC. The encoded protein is CASSIGQGSGAQYF. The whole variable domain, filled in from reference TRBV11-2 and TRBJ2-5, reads EAGVAQSPRYKIIEKRQSVAFWCNPISGHATLYWYQQILGQGPKLLIQFQNNGVVDDSQLPKDRFSAERLKGVDSTLKIQPAKLEDSAVYLCASSIGQGSGAQYFGPGTRLLVL.

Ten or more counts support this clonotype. The CDR3: CASRAQGPYGYTF. The CDR3, as DNA: TGTGCCAGCAGGGCACAGGGTCCTTATGGCTACACCTTC. This sequence joins TRBV7-9 and TRBJ1-2; the D gene is possibly TRBD1 (6 bases). The germline V gene has CDR1 SEHNR and CDR2 FQNEAQ (reference sequence). The length of the CDR3 is 13 residues. V shed 6 bases and J shed 5 bases, with 13 bases lying between them.

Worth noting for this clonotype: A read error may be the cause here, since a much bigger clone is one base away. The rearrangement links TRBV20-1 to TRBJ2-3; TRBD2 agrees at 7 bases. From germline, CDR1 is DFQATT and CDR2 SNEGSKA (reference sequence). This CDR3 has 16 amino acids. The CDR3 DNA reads TGCGGTGCTAGAGATTGGGATAGCGGGTTCACAGATACGCAGTATTTT. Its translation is CGARDWDSGFTDTQYF.

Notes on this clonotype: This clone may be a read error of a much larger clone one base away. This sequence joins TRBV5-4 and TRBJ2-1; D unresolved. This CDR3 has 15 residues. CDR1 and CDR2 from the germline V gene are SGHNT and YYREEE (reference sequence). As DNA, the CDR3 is TGTACCAGCAGCTCGGACCCCGGATCTTACAATGAGCAGTTCTTC. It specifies CTSSSDPGSYNEQFF.

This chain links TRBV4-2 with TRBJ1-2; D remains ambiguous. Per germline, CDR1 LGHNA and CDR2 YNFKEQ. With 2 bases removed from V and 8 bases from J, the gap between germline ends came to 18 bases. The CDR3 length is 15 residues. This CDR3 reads CASSQSTMRGGGYTF. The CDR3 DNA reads TGTGCCAGCAGCCAAAGTACGATGCGTGGTGGCGGCTACACCTTC.

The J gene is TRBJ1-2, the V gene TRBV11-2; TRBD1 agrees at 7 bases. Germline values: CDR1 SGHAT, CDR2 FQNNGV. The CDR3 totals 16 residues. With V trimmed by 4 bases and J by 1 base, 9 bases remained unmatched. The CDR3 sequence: CASSSQLTGINYGYTF. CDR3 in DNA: TGTGCCAGCAGCTCCCAACTGACAGGGATTAACTATGGCTACACCTTC.

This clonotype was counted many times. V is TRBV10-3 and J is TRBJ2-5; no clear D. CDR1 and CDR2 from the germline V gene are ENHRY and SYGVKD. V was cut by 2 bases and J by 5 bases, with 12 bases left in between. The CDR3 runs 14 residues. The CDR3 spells CAISEGQEMETQYF. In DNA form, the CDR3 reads TGTGCCATCAGTGAGGGTCAGGAGATGGAGACCCAGTACTTC.

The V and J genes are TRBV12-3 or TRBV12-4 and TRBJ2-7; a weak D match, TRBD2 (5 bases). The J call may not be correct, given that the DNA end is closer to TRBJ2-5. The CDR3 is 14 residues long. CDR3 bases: TGTGCCAGCAGTTTAGGACTGGGAGCGGAGACCCAGTACTTC. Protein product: CASSLGLGAETQYF.

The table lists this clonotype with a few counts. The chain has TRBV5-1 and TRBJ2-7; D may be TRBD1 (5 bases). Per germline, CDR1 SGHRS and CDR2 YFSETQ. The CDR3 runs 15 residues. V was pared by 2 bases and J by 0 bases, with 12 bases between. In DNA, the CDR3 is TGCGCCAGCAGCTTCCGGCAGGGCCTCTCCTACGAGCAGTACTTC. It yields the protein CASSFRQGLSYEQYF.

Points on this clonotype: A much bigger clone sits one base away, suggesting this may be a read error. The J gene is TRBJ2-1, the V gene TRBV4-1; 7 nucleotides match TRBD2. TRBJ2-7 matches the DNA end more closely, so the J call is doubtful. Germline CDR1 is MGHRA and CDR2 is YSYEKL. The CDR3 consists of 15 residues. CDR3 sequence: CASSPSGESYNEQYF. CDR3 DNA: TGCGCCAGCAGCCCGAGCGGGGAGTCTTACAATGAGCAGTACTTC.

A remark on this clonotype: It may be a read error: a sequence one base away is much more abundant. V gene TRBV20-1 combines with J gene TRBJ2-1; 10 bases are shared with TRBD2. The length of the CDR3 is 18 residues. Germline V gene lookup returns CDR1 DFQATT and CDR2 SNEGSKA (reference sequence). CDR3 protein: CSASSPTSGSYPSNERFF. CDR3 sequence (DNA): TGCAGTGCTAGTTCACCGACTAGCGGGTCATACCCCTCCAATGAGCGGTTCTTC.

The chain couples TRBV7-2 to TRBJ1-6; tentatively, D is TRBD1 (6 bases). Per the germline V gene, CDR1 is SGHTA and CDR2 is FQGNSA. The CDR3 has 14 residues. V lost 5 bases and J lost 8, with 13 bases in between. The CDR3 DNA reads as TGTGCCAGCAGCCCCAGGGGTAGGGATTCACCCCTCCACTTT. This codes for CASSPRGRDSPLHF.

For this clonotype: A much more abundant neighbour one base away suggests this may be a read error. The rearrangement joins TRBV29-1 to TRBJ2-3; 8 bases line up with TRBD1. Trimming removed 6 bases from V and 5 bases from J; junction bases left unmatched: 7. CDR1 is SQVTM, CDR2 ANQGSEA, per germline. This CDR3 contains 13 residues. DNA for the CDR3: TGCAGCGTGAGAGGACAGGGCGGAGATACGCAGTATTTT. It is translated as CSVRGQGGDTQYF.

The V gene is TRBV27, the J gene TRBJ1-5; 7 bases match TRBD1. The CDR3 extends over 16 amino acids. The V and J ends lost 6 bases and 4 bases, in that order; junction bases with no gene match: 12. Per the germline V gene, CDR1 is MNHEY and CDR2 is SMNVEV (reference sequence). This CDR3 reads CASRVTGQARNQPQHF. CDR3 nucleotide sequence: TGTGCCAGCAGAGTAACTGGACAGGCCCGAAATCAGCCCCAGCATTTT.

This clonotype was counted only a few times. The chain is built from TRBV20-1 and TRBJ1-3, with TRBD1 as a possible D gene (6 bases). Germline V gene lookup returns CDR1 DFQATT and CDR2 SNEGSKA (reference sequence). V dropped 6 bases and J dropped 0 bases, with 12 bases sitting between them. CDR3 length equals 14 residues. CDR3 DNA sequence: TGCAGTGCCGCACAAGGGGGCTCTGGAAACACCATATATTTT. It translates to CSAAQGGSGNTIYF.

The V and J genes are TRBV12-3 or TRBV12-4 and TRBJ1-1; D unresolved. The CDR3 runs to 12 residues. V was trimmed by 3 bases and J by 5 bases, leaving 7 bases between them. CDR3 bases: TGTGCCAGCAGTTTGGAGGCGACTGAAGCTTTCTTT. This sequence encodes CASSLEATEAFF.

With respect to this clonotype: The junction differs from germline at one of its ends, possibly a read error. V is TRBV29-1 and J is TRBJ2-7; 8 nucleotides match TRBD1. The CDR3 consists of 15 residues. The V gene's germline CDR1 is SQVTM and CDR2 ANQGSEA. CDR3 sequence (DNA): TGCAGCGTTTCTTTGGGACAGGACTTCGGGGATGAGCAGCACTTC. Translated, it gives CSVSLGQDFGDEQHF.

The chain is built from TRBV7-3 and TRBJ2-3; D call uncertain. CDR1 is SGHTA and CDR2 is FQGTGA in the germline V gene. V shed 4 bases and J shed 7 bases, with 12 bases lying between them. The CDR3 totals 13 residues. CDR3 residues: CASSSGDKHTQYF. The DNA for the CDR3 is TGTGCCAGCAGCTCAGGTGATAAACATACGCAGTATTTT.

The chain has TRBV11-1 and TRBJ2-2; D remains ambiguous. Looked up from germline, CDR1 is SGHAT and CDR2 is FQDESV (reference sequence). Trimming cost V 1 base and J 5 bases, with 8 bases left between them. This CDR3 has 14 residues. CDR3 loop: CASSLVVRTGELFF. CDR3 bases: TGTGCCAGCAGCTTAGTAGTTCGGACCGGGGAGCTGTTTTTT.

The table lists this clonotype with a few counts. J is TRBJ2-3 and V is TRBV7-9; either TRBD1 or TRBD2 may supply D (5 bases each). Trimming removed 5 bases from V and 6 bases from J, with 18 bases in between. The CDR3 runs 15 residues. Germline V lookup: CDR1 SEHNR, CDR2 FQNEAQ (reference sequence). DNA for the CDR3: TGTGCCAGCAGCACAGCTAGCACAGGCTTGGATACGCAGTATTTT. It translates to CASSTASTGLDTQYF.

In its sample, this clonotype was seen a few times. The CDR3 bases are TGCAGTGCTAGAGTTAGGGCAGGGGCGGCGAGCAATCAGCCCCAGCATTTT. It translates to CSARVRAGAASNQPQHF. The genes are TRBV20-1 and TRBJ1-5, with D maybe TRBD1 (6 bases). Trimming cost V 1 base and J 1 base, with 17 bases left between them. Germline CDR1 is DFQATT and CDR2 is SNEGSKA (reference sequence). This CDR3 has 17 amino acids.

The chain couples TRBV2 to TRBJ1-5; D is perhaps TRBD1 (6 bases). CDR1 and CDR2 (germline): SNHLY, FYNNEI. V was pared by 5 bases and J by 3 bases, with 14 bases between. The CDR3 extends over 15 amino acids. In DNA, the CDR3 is TGTGCCAGCAGTACAGGGAGGCAGGACAATCAGCCCCAGCATTTT. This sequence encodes CASSTGRQDNQPQHF.